This TCR beta chain was found in a study of blood T cells in healthy people across ages. Study results and limitations: A roughly linear age-dependent decrease characterized TCR beta diversity per million T cells. Researchers said unsorted PBMCs prevented a conclusive naive versus antigen-experienced comparison.

The V gene's germline CDR1 is ENHRY and CDR2 SYGVKD. The CDR3 has 13 amino acids. V shed 6 bases and J shed 5 bases, with 14 bases lying between them. They isolated at least 6 million PBMCs from each sample. With regard to this clonotype: Its antigen is undetermined.

A sample-barcoded 5' primer and a J-beta primer mix were used in a second PCR of roughly 7 to 11 cycles. Unique molecular identifiers of 12 random nucleotides labeled each cDNA. TCRdb passed the 5' RACE reads through MiXCR, listing each CDR3 protein once. The sample has 980,000 or so distinct CDR3 sequences, about 48% seen once. The V call is TRBV10-3, the J call TRBJ2-7; D is possibly TRBD1 (5 bases). The source of this sequence is a man aged 30 to 45 in good health. The specimen sequenced was blood. The DNA for the CDR3 is TGTGCCATCAGCACATACCAGGGCAACGAGCAGTACTTC. The encoded protein is CAISTYQGNEQYF.